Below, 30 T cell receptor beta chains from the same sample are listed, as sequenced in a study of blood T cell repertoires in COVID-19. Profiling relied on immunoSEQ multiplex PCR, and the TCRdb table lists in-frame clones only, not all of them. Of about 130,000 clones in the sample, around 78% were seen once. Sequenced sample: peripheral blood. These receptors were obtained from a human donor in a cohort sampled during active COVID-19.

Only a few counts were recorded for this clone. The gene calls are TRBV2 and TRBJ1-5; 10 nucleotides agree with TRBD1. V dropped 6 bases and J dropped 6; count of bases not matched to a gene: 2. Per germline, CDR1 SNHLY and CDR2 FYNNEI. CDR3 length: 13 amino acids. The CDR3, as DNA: TGTGCCAGCAGGGGGACAGGGGCTCAGCCCCAGCATTTT. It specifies CASRGTGAQPQHF.

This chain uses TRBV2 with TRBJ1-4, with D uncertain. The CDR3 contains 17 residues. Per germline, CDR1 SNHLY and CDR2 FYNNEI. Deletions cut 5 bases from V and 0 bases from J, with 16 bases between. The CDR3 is CASSREGAEATNEKLFF. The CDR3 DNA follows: TGTGCCAGCAGTCGGGAGGGTGCCGAGGCAACTAATGAAAAACTGTTTTTT.

CDR3 DNA sequence: TGTGCCAGCAGCCCGAGGTCAGATACGCAGTATTTT. It encodes CASSPRSDTQYF. This chain connects TRBV7-2 to TRBJ2-3; D is unclear. Trimming cost V 5 bases and J 4 bases, with 7 bases left between them. Germline CDR1 is SGHTA and CDR2 is FQGNSA. The CDR3 spans 12 residues.

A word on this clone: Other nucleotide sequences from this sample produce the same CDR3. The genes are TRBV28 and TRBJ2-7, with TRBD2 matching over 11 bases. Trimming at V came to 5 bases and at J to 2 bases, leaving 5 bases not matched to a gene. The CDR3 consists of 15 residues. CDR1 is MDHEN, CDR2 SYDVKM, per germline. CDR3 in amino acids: CASSPLAGAPYEQYF. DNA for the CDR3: TGTGCCAGCAGTCCACTAGCGGGGGCCCCCTACGAGCAGTACTTC.

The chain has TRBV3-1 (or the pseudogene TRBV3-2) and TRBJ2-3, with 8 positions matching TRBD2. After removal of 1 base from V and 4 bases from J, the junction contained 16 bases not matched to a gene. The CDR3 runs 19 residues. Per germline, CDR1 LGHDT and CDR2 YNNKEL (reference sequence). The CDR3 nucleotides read TGTGCCAGCAGCCAAGTGGGACGGGGGGGCCCCCTGGGTGCAGATACGCAGTATTTT. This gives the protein CASSQVGRGGPLGADTQYF.

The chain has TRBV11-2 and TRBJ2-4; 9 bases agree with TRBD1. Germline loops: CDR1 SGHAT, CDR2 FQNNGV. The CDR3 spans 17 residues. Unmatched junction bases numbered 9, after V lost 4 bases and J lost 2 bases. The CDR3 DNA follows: TGTGCCAGCAGCTCCCACCGGGACAGGGCATCCAAAAACATTCAGTACTTC. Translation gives CASSSHRDRASKNIQYF.

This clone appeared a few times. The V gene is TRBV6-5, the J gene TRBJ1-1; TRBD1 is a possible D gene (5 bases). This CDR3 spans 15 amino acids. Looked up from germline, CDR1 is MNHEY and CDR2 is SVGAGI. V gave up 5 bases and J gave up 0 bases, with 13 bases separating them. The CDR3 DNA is TGTGCCAGCAGTCCGGGACTTTTTATGAACACTGAAGCTTTCTTT. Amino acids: CASSPGLFMNTEAFF.

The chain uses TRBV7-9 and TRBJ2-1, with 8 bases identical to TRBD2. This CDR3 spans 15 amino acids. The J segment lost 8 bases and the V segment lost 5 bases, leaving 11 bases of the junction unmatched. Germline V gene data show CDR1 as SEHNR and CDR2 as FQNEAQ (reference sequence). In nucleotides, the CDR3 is TGTGCCAGCAGCGGACCCGGGGGGGCCTTCGATGAGCAGTTCTTC. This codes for CASSGPGGAFDEQFF. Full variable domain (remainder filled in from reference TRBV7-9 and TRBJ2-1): DTGVSQNPRHKITKRGQNVTFRCDPISEHNRLYWYRQTLGQGPEFLTYFQNEAQLEKSRLLSDRFSAERPKGSFSTLEIQRTEQGDSAMYLCASSGPGGAFDEQFFGPGTRLTVL.

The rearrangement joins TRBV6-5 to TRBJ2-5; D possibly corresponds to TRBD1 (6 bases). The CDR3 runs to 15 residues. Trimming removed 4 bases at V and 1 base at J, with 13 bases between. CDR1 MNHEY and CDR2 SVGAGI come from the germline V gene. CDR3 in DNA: TGTGCCAGCAGTTCCCTCGGGACACCCCAAGAGACCCAGTACTTC. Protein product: CASSSLGTPQETQYF.

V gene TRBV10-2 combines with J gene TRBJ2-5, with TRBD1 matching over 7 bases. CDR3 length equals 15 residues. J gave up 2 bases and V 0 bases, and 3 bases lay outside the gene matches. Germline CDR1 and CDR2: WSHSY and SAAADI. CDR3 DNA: TGCGCCAGCAGTGAGTCACAGGGGACGCAAGAGACCCAGTACTTC. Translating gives CASSESQGTQETQYF.

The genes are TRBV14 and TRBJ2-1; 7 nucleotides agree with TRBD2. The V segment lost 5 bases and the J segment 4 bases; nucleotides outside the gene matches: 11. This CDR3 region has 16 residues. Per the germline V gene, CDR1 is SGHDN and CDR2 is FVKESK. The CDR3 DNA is TGTGCCAGCAGCTTGACTCTAGCGGACCCTTACAATGAGCAGTTCTTC. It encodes CASSLTLADPYNEQFF. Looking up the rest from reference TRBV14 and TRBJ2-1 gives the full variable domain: EAGVTQFPSHSVIEKGQTVTLRCDPISGHDNLYWYRRVMGKEIKFLLHFVKESKQDESGMPNNRFLAERTGGTYSTLKVQPAELEDSGVYFCASSLTLADPYNEQFFGPGTRLTVL.

CDR3 DNA sequence: TGTGCCAGCAGCTTCGGGACACTTCATTACTATGGCTACACCTTC. It translates to CASSFGTLHYYGYTF. The rearrangement links TRBV5-8 to TRBJ1-2; D is perhaps TRBD1 (6 bases). V lost 2 bases, J lost 3 bases, and 14 bases lay in between. Germline V gene data show CDR1 as SGHTS and CDR2 as YDEGEE. This CDR3 is built from 15 residues.

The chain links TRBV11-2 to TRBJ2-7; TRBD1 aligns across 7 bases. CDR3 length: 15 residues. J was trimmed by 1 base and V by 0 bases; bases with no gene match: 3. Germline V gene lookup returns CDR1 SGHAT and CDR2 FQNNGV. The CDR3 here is CASSLETGLSYEQYF. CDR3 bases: TGTGCCAGCAGCTTAGAGACAGGGCTATCCTACGAGCAGTACTTC. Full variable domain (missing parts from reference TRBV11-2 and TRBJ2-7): EAGVAQSPRYKIIEKRQSVAFWCNPISGHATLYWYQQILGQGPKLLIQFQNNGVVDDSQLPKDRFSAERLKGVDSTLKIQPAKLEDSAVYLCASSLETGLSYEQYFGPGTRLTVT.

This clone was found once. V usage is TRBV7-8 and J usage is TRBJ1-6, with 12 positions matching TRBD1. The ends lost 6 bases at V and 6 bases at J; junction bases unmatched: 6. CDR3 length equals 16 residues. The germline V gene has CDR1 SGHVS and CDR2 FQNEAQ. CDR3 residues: CASRGQGAQRNSPLHF. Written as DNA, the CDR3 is TGTGCCAGCAGGGGACAGGGGGCGCAACGTAATTCACCCCTCCACTTT.

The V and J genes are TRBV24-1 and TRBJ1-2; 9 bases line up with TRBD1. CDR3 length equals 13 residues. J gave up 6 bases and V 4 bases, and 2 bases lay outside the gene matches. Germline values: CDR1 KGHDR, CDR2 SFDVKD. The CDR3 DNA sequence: TGTGCCACCAGTGAGGGACAGGGTGATGGCTACACCTTC. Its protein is CATSEGQGDGYTF.

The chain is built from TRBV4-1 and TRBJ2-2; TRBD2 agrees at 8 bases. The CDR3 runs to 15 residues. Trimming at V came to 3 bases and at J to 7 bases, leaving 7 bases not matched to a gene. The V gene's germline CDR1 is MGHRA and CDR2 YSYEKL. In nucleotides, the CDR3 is TGCGCCAGCAGCCACGAGCGGGGGACGAACGGGGAGCTGTTTTTT. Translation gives CASSHERGTNGELFF.

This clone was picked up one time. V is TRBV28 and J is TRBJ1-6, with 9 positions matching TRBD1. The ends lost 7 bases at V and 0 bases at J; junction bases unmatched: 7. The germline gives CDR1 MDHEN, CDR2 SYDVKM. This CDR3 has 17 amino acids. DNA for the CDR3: TGTGCCAGCACCTTACAGGGGGCGAGCTCCTATAATTCACCCCTCCACTTT. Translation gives CASTLQGASSYNSPLHF.

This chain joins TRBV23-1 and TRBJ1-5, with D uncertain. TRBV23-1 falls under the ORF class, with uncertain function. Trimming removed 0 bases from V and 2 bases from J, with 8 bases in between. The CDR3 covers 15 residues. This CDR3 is CASSQSRGCNQPQHF. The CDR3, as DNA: TGCGCCAGCAGTCAATCGCGGGGATGCAATCAGCCCCAGCATTTT.

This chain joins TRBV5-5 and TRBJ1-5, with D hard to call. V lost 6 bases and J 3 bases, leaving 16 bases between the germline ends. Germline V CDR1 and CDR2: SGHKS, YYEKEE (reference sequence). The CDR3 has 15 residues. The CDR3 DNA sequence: TGTGCCAGCACCCTCGGCGGGGTTTACAATCAGCCCCAGCATTTT. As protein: CASTLGGVYNQPQHF.

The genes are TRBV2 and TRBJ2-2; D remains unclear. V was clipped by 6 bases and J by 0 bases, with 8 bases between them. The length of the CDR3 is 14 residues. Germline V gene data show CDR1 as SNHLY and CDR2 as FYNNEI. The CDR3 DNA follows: TGTGCCAGCAGGGTGCGGTCGAACACCGGGGAGCTGTTTTTT. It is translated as CASRVRSNTGELFF. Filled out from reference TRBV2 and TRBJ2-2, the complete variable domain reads EPEVTQTPSHQVTQMGQEVILRCVPISNHLYFYWYRQILGQKVEFLVSFYNNEISEKSEIFDDQFSVERPDGSNFTLKIRSTKLEDSAMYFCASRVRSNTGELFFGEGSRLTVL.

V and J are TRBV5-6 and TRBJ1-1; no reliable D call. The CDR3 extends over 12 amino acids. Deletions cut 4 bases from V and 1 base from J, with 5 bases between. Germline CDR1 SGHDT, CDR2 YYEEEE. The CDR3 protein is CASSEWNTEAFF. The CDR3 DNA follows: TGTGCCAGCAGCGAGTGGAACACTGAAGCTTTCTTT.

Here the CDR3 DNA reads TGTGCCAGCAGCCAAGTTGGACAGGGCTACGAGCAGTACTTC. Its translation: CASSQVGQGYEQYF. The chain has TRBV14 and TRBJ2-7, with 8 bases fitting TRBD1. CDR1 and CDR2 from the germline V gene are SGHDN and FVKESK. This CDR3 comprises 14 residues. After removal of 1 base from V and 3 bases from J, the junction contained 2 bases not matched to a gene.

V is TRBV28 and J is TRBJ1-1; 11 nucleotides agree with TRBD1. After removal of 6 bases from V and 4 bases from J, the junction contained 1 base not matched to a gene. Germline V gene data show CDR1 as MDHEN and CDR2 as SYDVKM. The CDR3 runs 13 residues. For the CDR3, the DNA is TGTGCCAGCAGGGGGACAGGGGGCACTGAAGCTTTCTTT. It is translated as CASRGTGGTEAFF.

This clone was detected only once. CDR3 in amino acids: CASSFTTDSNQPQHF. The CDR3 DNA sequence: TGTGCCAGCAGTTTCACGACAGATAGCAATCAGCCCCAGCATTTT. The chain joins TRBV6-5 to TRBJ1-5, with D perhaps matching TRBD1 (5 bases). Trimming left V 4 bases short and J 0 bases short, with 10 bases between. Germline CDR1 is MNHEY and CDR2 is SVGAGI. The CDR3 totals 15 residues.

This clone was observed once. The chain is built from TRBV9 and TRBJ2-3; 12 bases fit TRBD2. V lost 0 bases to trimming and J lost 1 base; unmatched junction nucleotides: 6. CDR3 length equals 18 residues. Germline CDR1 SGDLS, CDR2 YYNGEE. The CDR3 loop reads CASSVDSRTSGGTDTQYF. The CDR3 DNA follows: TGTGCCAGCAGCGTAGACTCCAGGACTAGCGGGGGCACAGATACGCAGTATTTT.

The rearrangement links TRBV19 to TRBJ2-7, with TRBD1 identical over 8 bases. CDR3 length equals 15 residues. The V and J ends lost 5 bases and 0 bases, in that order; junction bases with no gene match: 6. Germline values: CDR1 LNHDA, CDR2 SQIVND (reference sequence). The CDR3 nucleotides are TGTGCCAGTAGTCCCGGGACAGGCCTCTCCTACGAGCAGTACTTC. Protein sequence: CASSPGTGLSYEQYF.

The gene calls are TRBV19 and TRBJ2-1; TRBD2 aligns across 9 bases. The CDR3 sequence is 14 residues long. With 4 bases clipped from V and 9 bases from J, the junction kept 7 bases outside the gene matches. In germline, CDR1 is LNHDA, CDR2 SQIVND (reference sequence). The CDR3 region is CASSNGGGAIEQFF. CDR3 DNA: TGTGCCAGTAGTAATGGCGGGGGGGCCATTGAGCAGTTCTTC.

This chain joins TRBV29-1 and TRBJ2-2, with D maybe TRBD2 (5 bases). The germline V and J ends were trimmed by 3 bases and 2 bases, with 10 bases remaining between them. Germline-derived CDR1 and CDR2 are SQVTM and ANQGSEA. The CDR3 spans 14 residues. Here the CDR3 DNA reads TGCAGCGTTGAGACCGGACTTAACACCGGGGAGCTGTTTTTT. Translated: CSVETGLNTGELFF.

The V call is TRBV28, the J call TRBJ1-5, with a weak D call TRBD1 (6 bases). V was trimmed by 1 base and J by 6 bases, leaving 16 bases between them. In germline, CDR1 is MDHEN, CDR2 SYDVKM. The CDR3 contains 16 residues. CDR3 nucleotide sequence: TGTGCCAGCAGTTTATCGGGACACCAAGTGGGTCAGCCCCAGCATTTT. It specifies CASSLSGHQVGQPQHF.

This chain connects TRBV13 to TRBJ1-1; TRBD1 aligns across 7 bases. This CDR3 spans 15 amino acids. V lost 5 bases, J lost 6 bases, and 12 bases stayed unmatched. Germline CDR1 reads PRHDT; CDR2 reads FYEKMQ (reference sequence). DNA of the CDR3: TGTGCCAGCAGCCACGACAAGAACAGGGGATCTGAAGCTTTCTTT. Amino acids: CASSHDKNRGSEAFF.